The sequence of this TCR beta chain was determined in a study of T cells expressing NK-cell markers. TCRdb reprocessed the 5' RACE reads and stores each CDR3 protein as one record, lacking DNA. This repertoire includes around 550,000 distinct CDR3 sequences. The CDR3 has 16 amino acids. CDR1 is SGHVS and CDR2 is FQNEAQ in the germline V gene. This TCR came from a man younger than 35 in good health. The sequenced material came from blood T cells: a sorted CD56 or NKG2C T cell subset, CD4+ or CD8+ T cells, or bulk PBMC T cells (not recorded which). The chain uses TRBV7-8 and TRBJ1-5. This CDR3 is CASSSYGSDGVEPQHF.